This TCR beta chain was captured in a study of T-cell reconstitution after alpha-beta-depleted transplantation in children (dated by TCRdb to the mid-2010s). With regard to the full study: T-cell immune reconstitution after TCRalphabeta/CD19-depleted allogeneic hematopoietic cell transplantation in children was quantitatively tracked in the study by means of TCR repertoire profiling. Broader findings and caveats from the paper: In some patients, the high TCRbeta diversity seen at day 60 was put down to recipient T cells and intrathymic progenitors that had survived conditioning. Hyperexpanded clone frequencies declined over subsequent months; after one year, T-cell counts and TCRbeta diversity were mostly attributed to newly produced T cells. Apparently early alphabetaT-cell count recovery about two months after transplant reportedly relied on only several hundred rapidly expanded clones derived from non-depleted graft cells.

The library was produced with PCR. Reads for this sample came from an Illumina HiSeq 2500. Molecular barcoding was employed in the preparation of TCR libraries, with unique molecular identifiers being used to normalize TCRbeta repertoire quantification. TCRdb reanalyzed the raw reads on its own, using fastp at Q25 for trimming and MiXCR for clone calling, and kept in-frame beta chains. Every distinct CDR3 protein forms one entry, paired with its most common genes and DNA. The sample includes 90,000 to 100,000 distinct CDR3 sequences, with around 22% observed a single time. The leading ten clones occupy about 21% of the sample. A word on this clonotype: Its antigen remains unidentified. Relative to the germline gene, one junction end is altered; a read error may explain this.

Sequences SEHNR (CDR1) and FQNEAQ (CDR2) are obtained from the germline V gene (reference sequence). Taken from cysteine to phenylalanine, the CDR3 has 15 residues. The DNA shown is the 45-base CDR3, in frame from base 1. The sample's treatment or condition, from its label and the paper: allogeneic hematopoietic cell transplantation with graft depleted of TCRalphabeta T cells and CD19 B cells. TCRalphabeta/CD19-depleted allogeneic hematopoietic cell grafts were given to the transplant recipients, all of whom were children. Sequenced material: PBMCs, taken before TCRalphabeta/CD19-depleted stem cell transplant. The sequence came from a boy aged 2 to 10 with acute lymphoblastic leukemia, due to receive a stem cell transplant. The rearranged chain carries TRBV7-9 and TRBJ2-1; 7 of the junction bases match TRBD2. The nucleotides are TGTGCCAGCAGCTCTGAGACTAGCTCCCACAATGAGCAGTTCTTC. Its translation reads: CASSSETSSHNEQFF.